This T cell receptor (beta chain) was found in a study of T cell changes during pregnancy in multiple sclerosis. V was clipped by 6 bases and J by 0 bases; unmatched bases: 2. The CDR3 extends over 14 amino acids. CDR1 and CDR2 from the germline V gene are KGHSY and FQNENV. Assay: immunoSEQ multiplex PCR; the TCRdb copy retains only in-frame clones and omits some. The data contain approximately 52,000 clones, roughly 85% of them singletons. The gene calls are TRBV16 and TRBJ2-7, with 10 bases that match TRBD1. Sequences were derived from CD4+ T cells from peripheral blood mononuclear cells, sampled in the second trimester of pregnancy. This clonotype was sampled from a female donor with multiple sclerosis, enrolled in a pregnancy study. CDR3 sequence reads: CASRRTGGSYEQYF. In DNA form, the CDR3 reads TGTGCCAGCAGACGGACAGGGGGCTCCTACGAGCAGTACTTC.